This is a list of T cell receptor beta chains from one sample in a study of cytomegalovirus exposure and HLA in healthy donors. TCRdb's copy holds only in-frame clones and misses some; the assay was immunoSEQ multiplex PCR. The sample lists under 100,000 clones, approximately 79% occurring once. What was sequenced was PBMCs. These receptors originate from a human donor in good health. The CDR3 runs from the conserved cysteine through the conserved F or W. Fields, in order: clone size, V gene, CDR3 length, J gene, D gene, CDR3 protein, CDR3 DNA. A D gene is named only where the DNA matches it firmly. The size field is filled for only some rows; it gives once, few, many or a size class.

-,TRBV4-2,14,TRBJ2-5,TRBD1,CASSQDGTGKTQYF,TGTGCCAGCAGCCAAGACGGGACAGGGAAGACCCAGTACTTC
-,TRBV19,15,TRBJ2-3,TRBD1,CASSSGQGATDTQYF,TGTGCCAGTAGTTCGGGACAGGGGGCCACAGATACGCAGTATTTT
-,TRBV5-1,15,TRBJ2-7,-,CASSFRDTVSYEQYF,TGCGCCAGCAGCTTCCGGGACACGGTCTCCTACGAGCAGTACTTC
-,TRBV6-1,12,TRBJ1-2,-,CASSDRDYGYTF,TGTGCCAGCAGTGACAGGGATTATGGCTACACCTTC
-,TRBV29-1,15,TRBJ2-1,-,CSAQTTGGLNNEQFF,TGCAGCGCCCAAACCACGGGGGGCCTTAATAATGAGCAGTTCTTC
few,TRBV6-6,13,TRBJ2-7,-,CASSSVALSEQYF,TGTGCCAGCAGTTCCGTTGCATTGAGCGAGCAGTACTTC
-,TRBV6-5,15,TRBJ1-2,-,CASSFSGTLDYGYTF,TGTGCCAGCAGTTTCTCAGGGACTTTGGACTATGGCTACACCTTC
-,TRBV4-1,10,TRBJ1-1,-,CASMRVGAFF,TGCGCCAGCATGAGGGTTGGAGCTTTCTTT
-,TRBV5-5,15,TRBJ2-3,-,CASSWRIQGPDTQYF,TGTGCCAGCAGCTGGAGGATCCAGGGGCCAGATACGCAGTATTTT
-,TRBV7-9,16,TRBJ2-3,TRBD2,CASSLGVGGGTDTQYF,TGTGCCAGCAGCTTAGGGGTCGGCGGGGGAACAGATACGCAGTATTTT
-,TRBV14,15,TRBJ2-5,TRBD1,CASSHFEGAMKTQYF,TGTGCCAGCAGCCATTTCGAGGGGGCGATGAAGACCCAGTACTTC
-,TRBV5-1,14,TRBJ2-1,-,CASSLEQVYNEQFF,TGCGCCAGCAGCTTGGAGCAGGTCTACAATGAGCAGTTCTTC
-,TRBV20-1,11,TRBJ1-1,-,CSPQGGIEAFF,TGCAGTCCCCAGGGAGGGATTGAAGCTTTCTTT
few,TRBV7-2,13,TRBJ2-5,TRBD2,CASSPGGGETQYF,TGTGCCAGCAGCCCGGGGGGTGGGGAGACCCAGTACTTC
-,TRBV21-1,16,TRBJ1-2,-,CASSKAPGQGGYGYTF,TGTGCCAGCAGCAAAGCCCCGGGACAGGGAGGCTATGGCTACACCTTC
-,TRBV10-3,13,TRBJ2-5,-,CAISPGHGETQYF,TGTGCCATCAGTCCAGGTCATGGGGAGACCCAGTACTTC
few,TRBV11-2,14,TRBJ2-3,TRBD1,CASSTDRGADTQYF,TGTGCCAGCAGCACGGACAGGGGGGCAGATACGCAGTATTTT
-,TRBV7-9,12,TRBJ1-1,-,CSSSSTGIEAFF,TGTTCCAGCAGCTCAACAGGGATTGAAGCTTTCTTT
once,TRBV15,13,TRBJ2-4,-,CATSTGLENIQYF,TGTGCCACCAGCACGGGACTTGAAAACATTCAGTACTTC
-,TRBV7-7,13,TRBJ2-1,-,CASSVTAYNEQFF,TGTGCCAGCAGCGTGACAGCCTACAATGAGCAGTTCTTC
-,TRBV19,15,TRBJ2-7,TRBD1,CASSRPGQGLYEQYF,TGTGCCAGTAGTAGACCGGGACAGGGCTTGTACGAGCAGTACTTC
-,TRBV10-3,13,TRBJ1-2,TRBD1,CAIRTGAFGGYTF,TGTGCCATCAGGACAGGGGCATTCGGAGGCTACACCTTC
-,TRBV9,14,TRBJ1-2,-,CASSSRTGDYGYTF,TGTGCCAGCAGCTCCCGTACGGGGGACTATGGCTACACCTTC
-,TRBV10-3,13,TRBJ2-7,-,CAISESGTYEQYF,TGTGCCATCAGTGAAAGCGGAACCTACGAGCAGTACTTC
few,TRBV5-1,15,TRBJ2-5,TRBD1,CASSLIQGNQETQYF,TGCGCCAGCAGCTTGATACAGGGGAACCAAGAGACCCAGTACTTC
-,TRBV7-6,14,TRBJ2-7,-,CASSSLTDIREQYF,TGTGCCAGCAGCTCATTGACGGACATACGGGAGCAGTACTTC